These T cell receptor beta chains were read from a single sample in a study of OX40 agonist ivuxolimab in advanced cancers. TCRdb keeps only in-frame clones here, not all; method: immunoSEQ multiplex PCR. The table shows more than 50,000 clones, with approximately 93% occurring only once. The sample here was CD4+ or CD8+ T cells sorted from blood, taken in a trial of the OX40 agonist ivuxolimab. Every receptor here comes from an adult with an advanced solid tumor such as melanoma, head and neck, liver or kidney cancer. Each CDR3 is given with its conserved first and last residue. Each record gives: clone size, D gene, V gene, J gene, CDR3 protein, CDR3 DNA. The D gene is left open where the match is weak. Expanded clones get a size class; other rows say once, few or many, or leave the size out.

clone_size: NA
d_call: NA
v_call: TRBV2
j_call: TRBJ1-2
cdr3_aa: CASRPPRGRFEVYGYTF
cdr3_nt: TGTGCCAGCAGGCCCCCCCGGGGAAGGTTCGAAGTCTATGGCTACACCTTC

clone_size: NA
d_call: NA
v_call: TRBV14
j_call: TRBJ2-3
cdr3_aa: CASSHTDTQYF
cdr3_nt: TGTGCCAGCAGCCACACAGATACGCAGTATTTT

clone_size: NA
d_call: TRBD1
v_call: TRBV2
j_call: TRBJ2-1
cdr3_aa: CASTGQVYNEQFF
cdr3_nt: TGTGCCAGCACGGGACAGGTATACAATGAGCAGTTCTTC

clone_size: NA
d_call: NA
v_call: TRBV5-1
j_call: TRBJ1-2
cdr3_aa: CASSLGGLGDGYTF
cdr3_nt: TGCGCCAGCAGCTTGGGGGGCCTGGGCGATGGCTACACCTTC

clone_size: once
d_call: NA
v_call: TRBV28
j_call: TRBJ2-2
cdr3_aa: CASSLWELTGPNTGELFF
cdr3_nt: TGTGCCAGCAGTTTATGGGAACTAACAGGGCCGAACACCGGGGAGCTGTTTTTT

clone_size: NA
d_call: NA
v_call: TRBV7-9
j_call: TRBJ2-1
cdr3_aa: CASSPRVEQFF
cdr3_nt: TGTGCCAGCAGCCCCCGGGTAGAGCAGTTCTTC

clone_size: NA
d_call: NA
v_call: TRBV5-6
j_call: TRBJ1-2
cdr3_aa: CASSLVALEYGYTF
cdr3_nt: TGTGCCAGCAGCTTGGTGGCCCTCGAGTATGGCTACACCTTC

clone_size: NA
d_call: TRBD1
v_call: TRBV28
j_call: TRBJ2-7
cdr3_aa: CASSLVRGQGAHEQYF
cdr3_nt: TGTGCCAGCAGTTTAGTTAGGGGACAGGGGGCTCACGAGCAGTACTTC

clone_size: NA
d_call: NA
v_call: TRBV5-1
j_call: TRBJ2-1
cdr3_aa: CASSLVPGVYNEQFF
cdr3_nt: TGCGCCAGCAGCTTGGTGCCAGGGGTCTACAATGAGCAGTTCTTC

clone_size: NA
d_call: TRBD1
v_call: TRBV6-5
j_call: TRBJ1-1
cdr3_aa: CASTDPGQGGTEAFF
cdr3_nt: TGTGCCAGCACCGACCCCGGACAGGGGGGTACTGAAGCTTTCTTT

clone_size: NA
d_call: NA
v_call: TRBV28
j_call: TRBJ1-1
cdr3_aa: CASTGGGRNTEAFF
cdr3_nt: TGTGCCAGCACCGGGGGGGGGCGCAACACTGAAGCTTTCTTT

clone_size: few
d_call: NA
v_call: TRBV18
j_call: TRBJ1-2
cdr3_aa: CASSFDIPGGYTF
cdr3_nt: TGTGCCAGCTCATTCGACATCCCGGGCGGCTACACCTTC

clone_size: NA
d_call: NA
v_call: TRBV2
j_call: TRBJ1-3
cdr3_aa: CASRWDGGSGNTIYF
cdr3_nt: TGTGCCAGCCGCTGGGACGGCGGCTCTGGAAACACCATATATTTT

clone_size: NA
d_call: NA
v_call: TRBV5-8
j_call: TRBJ2-2
cdr3_aa: CASSFRNTGELFF
cdr3_nt: TGTGCCAGCAGCTTCAGGAACACCGGGGAGCTGTTTTTT

clone_size: NA
d_call: NA
v_call: TRBV21-1
j_call: TRBJ1-5
cdr3_aa: CASTNSRGDRLLLSNQPQHF
cdr3_nt: TGTGCCAGCACCAACTCACGCGGGGACAGGCTGCTCCTTAGCAATCAGCCCCAGCATTTT

clone_size: NA
d_call: NA
v_call: TRBV6-6
j_call: TRBJ2-4
cdr3_aa: CASRPGAADPKNIQYF
cdr3_nt: TGTGCCAGCAGGCCTGGAGCGGCGGACCCCAAAAACATTCAGTACTTC

clone_size: once
d_call: NA
v_call: TRBV19
j_call: TRBJ2-2
cdr3_aa: CASTSHPGLAHTGELFF
cdr3_nt: TGTGCCAGTACCTCACACCCGGGGCTAGCGCACACCGGGGAGCTGTTTTTT

clone_size: NA
d_call: NA
v_call: TRBV19
j_call: TRBJ1-2
cdr3_aa: CASSAARNYGYTF
cdr3_nt: TGTGCCAGTAGTGCGGCCAGGAACTATGGCTACACCTTC

clone_size: NA
d_call: TRBD2
v_call: TRBV29-1
j_call: TRBJ2-1
cdr3_aa: CSAGTSVSSSYNEQFF
cdr3_nt: TGCAGCGCAGGGACTAGCGTTTCCTCTTCCTACAATGAGCAGTTCTTC